The 26 T cell receptor beta chains below were found in one sample sequenced in a study of T cells in Graves' hyperthyroidism and ophthalmopathy. TCR beta CDR3 region amplification was performed from RNA transcripts. Using the HTBI primer set, a first-round RT-PCR was run on the TCR CDR3. TCRdb used MiXCR to reprocess the multiplex PCR reads, holding one entry per CDR3 protein. Of roughly 380,000 distinct CDR3 sequences listed, about 20% are singletons. Sequencing was performed on blood. These receptors were taken from a woman younger than 30 with Graves' hyperthyroidism.

There are many counts of this clonotype. CDR3 loop: CASSTKGRGGLNTEAFF. The CDR3 DNA reads as TGTGCCAGCAGTACAAAGGGCCGGGGAGGACTGAACACTGAAGCTTTCTTT. The V gene is TRBV6-4, the J gene TRBJ1-1; D gene ambiguous. The germline V gene encodes CDR1 MRHNA and CDR2 SNTAGT. Trimming removed 5 bases at V and 0 bases at J, with 19 bases between. The CDR3 spans 17 residues.

There are many counts of this clonotype. V and J are TRBV6-2 or TRBV6-3 and TRBJ1-5; TRBD1 matches 9 bases. V dropped 4 bases and J dropped 1; count of bases not matched to a gene: 5. The CDR3 is 16 amino acids. Germline CDR1 reads MNHEY; CDR2 reads SVGEGT. The CDR3 region is CASSFPGQGSNQPQHF. The CDR3 nucleotides are TGTGCCAGCAGTTTCCCGGGACAGGGAAGCAATCAGCCCCAGCATTTT.

The table lists this clonotype with many counts. The chain recombines TRBV7-9 with TRBJ2-7; maybe TRBD1 (6 bases). CDR1 is SEHNR, CDR2 FQNEAQ, per germline (reference sequence). The CDR3 runs 14 residues. The ends were cut back, 3 bases at V and 6 bases at J, with 15 bases in the middle. The CDR3 is CASSFEATGSEQYF. The CDR3 DNA is TGTGCCAGCAGCTTCGAAGCTACAGGGAGCGAGCAGTACTTC. Looking up the rest from reference TRBV7-9 and TRBJ2-7 gives the full variable domain: DTGVSQNPRHKITKRGQNVTFRCDPISEHNRLYWYRQTLGQGPEFLTYFQNEAQLEKSRLLSDRFSAERPKGSFSTLEIQRTEQGDSAMYLCASSFEATGSEQYFGPGTRLTVT.

In its sample, this clonotype was seen a few times. The gene calls are TRBV4-1 and TRBJ1-5, with D perhaps TRBD1 (5 bases). Germline V gene data show CDR1 as MGHRA and CDR2 as YSYEKL. There are 15 residues in the CDR3. The V end was cut by 0 bases, the J end by 4 bases, with 10 bases between. CDR3 amino acids: CASSQDPGRNQPQHF. CDR3 in DNA: TGCGCCAGCAGCCAAGATCCAGGGCGGAATCAGCCCCAGCATTTT.

This clonotype was counted at least ten times. The chain couples TRBV9 to TRBJ1-5; D gene ambiguous. CDR3 length: 15 residues. V lost 0 bases and J 4 bases, leaving 11 bases between the germline ends. The germline CDR1 and CDR2 sequences are SGDLS and YYNGEE. The CDR3 DNA sequence: TGTGCCAGCAGCGTAGGGGTTTCCCCAAATCAGCCCCAGCATTTT. Translated: CASSVGVSPNQPQHF.

This clonotype appeared a few times. The chain links TRBV5-6 to TRBJ2-5; D is tentatively TRBD1 or TRBD2 (5 bases each). The CDR3 loop spans 15 amino acids. Trimming removed 4 bases at V and 1 base at J, with 14 bases between. CDR1 and CDR2 from the germline V gene are SGHDT and YYEEEE. The CDR3 bases are TGTGCCAGCAGCACGAACCGGGACCCCCAAGAGACCCAGTACTTC. Translated, it gives CASSTNRDPQETQYF.

This clonotype showed up many times. V and J are TRBV18 and TRBJ1-5, with D possibly matching TRBD1 (6 bases). Germline values: CDR1 KGHSH, CDR2 LQKENI. The CDR3 extends over 14 amino acids. Deletions cut 5 bases from V and 3 bases from J, with 11 bases between. CDR3 residues: CASSEDRFNQPQHF. The CDR3 coding sequence is TGTGCCAGCTCAGAAGACAGGTTCAATCAGCCCCAGCATTTT.

In this sample, this clonotype turned up once. The chain links TRBV12-3 or TRBV12-4 to TRBJ2-7; 9 bases match TRBD2. The CDR3 runs 15 residues. J lost 6 bases, V lost 5 bases, and 11 bases had no gene match. CDR3 sequence (DNA): TGTGCCAGCAGTCCTCGACGGACACTAGCGGGCGAGCAGTACTTC. This encodes CASSPRRTLAGEQYF.

This clonotype has at least ten counts. V gene TRBV19 combines with J gene TRBJ1-2; D gene unclear. This CDR3 is built from 13 residues. The ends were cut back, 2 bases at V and 4 bases at J, with 8 bases in the middle. The germline V gene has CDR1 LNHDA and CDR2 SQIVND (reference sequence). As DNA, the CDR3 is TGTGCCAGTAGTATAAAGGGATTCTATGGCTACACCTTC. It translates to CASSIKGFYGYTF.

The rearrangement uses TRBV6-4 and TRBJ2-2; TRBD2 matches at 12 bases. From germline, CDR1 is MRHNA and CDR2 SNTAGT. Trimming removed 6 bases from V and 0 bases from J; junction bases left unmatched: 5. The CDR3 runs to 17 residues. CDR3 nucleotide sequence: TGTGCCAGCAGCATACTAGCGGGGGGACCGAACACCGGGGAGCTGTTTTTT. This gives the protein CASSILAGGPNTGELFF.

The V call is TRBV11-1, the J call TRBJ1-3, with D perhaps TRBD1 (5 bases). The CDR3 runs 17 residues. V lost 2 bases and J lost 0, with 14 bases in between. In germline, CDR1 is SGHAT, CDR2 FQDESV (reference sequence). The CDR3 spells CASSLLLGGISGNTIYF. In nucleotides, the CDR3 is TGTGCCAGCAGCTTACTCTTGGGGGGTATCTCTGGAAACACCATATATTTT.

This chain connects TRBV20-1 to TRBJ2-5; D is tentatively TRBD1 or TRBD2 (6 bases each). Germline CDR1 DFQATT, CDR2 SNEGSKA (reference sequence). V was cut by 2 bases and J by 1 base, with 11 bases left in between. CDR3 length: 14 residues. CDR3 in amino acids: CSARREGGQETQYF. CDR3 DNA: TGCAGTGCTAGAAGAGAGGGGGGCCAAGAGACCCAGTACTTC.

This clonotype has more than one count but fewer than ten. A read error may explain this, as a much larger clone is one base away. This is likely a read error, given that the CDR3 carries no conserved phenylalanine or tryptophan at its end. The chain combines TRBV28 with TRBJ2-7; perhaps TRBD1 as D (6 bases). The CDR3 is made up of 11 amino acids. Trimming left V 11 bases short and J 3 bases short, with 11 bases between. The germline gives CDR1 MDHEN, CDR2 SYDVKM. For the CDR3, the DNA is TGTGCCGGAGGACAGATCTACGAGCAGTACTAC. Its protein is CAGGQIYEQYY.

This clonotype was counted many times. The rearrangement links TRBV12-3 or TRBV12-4 to TRBJ1-5, with D maybe TRBD1 (6 bases). Trimming pared 5 bases from V and 3 bases from J, leaving 8 bases between. The CDR3 runs to 13 residues. The CDR3 sequence: CASSRGANQPQHF. The DNA of the CDR3 is TGTGCCAGCAGTAGGGGGGCCAATCAGCCCCAGCATTTT.

V and J are TRBV10-3 and TRBJ2-1, with D tentatively TRBD1 (5 bases). Looked up from germline, CDR1 is ENHRY and CDR2 is SYGVKD. Trimming stripped 8 bases from V and 8 bases from J, with 13 bases between. The CDR3 runs 12 residues. CDR3 DNA: TGTGCCATCGGGTTCCAGGGCTATGAGCAGTTCTTC. Amino acids: CAIGFQGYEQFF.

This clonotype has only a few counts. The chain uses TRBV11-2 and TRBJ2-2, with TRBD1 identical over 8 bases. V lost 0 bases and J lost 5; bases outside the gene matches: 5. The germline V gene has CDR1 SGHAT and CDR2 FQNNGV. The CDR3 spans 16 residues. In DNA, the CDR3 is TGTGCCAGCAGCTTAGATCCAGGGGGCCTGACCGGGGAGCTGTTTTTT. This translates into CASSLDPGGLTGELFF.

The sample holds many counts of this clonotype. CDR3 coding DNA: TGTGCCAGTAGTCGACCGGGACAGGGACGCTACGAGCAGTACTTC. Its translation: CASSRPGQGRYEQYF. The chain couples TRBV19 to TRBJ2-7; 9 positions match TRBD1. J lost 3 bases, V lost 5 bases, and 8 bases had no gene match. The germline V gene has CDR1 LNHDA and CDR2 SQIVND (reference sequence). The CDR3 contains 15 residues.

In its sample, this clonotype was seen many times. Here the CDR3 DNA reads TGTGCCAGCATTCCAGGACGGTACACCGGGGAGCTGTTTTTT. Its translation is CASIPGRYTGELFF. The rearrangement links TRBV28 to TRBJ2-2; no clear D. With 7 bases removed from V and 3 bases from J, the gap between germline ends came to 12 bases. This CDR3 spans 14 amino acids. Germline V CDR1 and CDR2: MDHEN, SYDVKM.

This clonotype appeared many times. The junction departs from germline at one end; a sequencing error may be responsible. The chain uses TRBV2 and TRBJ2-7, with 8 bases identical to TRBD2. CDR1 is SNHLY and CDR2 is FYNNEI in the germline V gene. The CDR3 is made up of 13 amino acids. This CDR3 reads CASRAGLANEQHF. The CDR3 DNA follows: TGTGCCAGCAGGGCCGGACTAGCTAACGAGCAGCACTTC.

Ten or more counts support this clonotype. J is TRBJ1-5 and V is TRBV12-3 or TRBV12-4; maybe TRBD1 (5 bases). CDR3 length: 15 residues. The V end lost 6 bases, the J end lost 6 bases, and 18 bases lay between the germline ends. DNA of the CDR3: TGTGCCAGCAGAGCGGGCCGCCGGCAGGGTCAGCCCCAGCATTTT. Translation: CASRAGRRQGQPQHF.

This clonotype came up many times. The rearrangement links TRBV12-3 or TRBV12-4 to TRBJ1-1; D is possibly TRBD1 (5 bases). The ends were cut back, 7 bases at V and 7 bases at J, with 10 bases in the middle. The CDR3 has 11 residues. CDR3 bases: TGTGCCAGCACCTTGACAGTTGAAGCTTTCTTT. Protein: CASTLTVEAFF.

This clonotype was found many times. The rearrangement joins TRBV12-3 or TRBV12-4 to TRBJ1-6; a possible D gene is TRBD1 (5 bases). The CDR3 contains 16 residues. V was clipped by 1 base and J by 7 bases, with 14 bases between them. The CDR3 coding sequence is TGTGCCAGCAGTTTAGACCGCAGGGATTGGAATTCACCCCTCCACTTT. Translating gives CASSLDRRDWNSPLHF.

In DNA, the CDR3 is TGCAGTGCAACCGGGACAGGGTGTGGCTACACCTTC. This translates into CSATGTGCGYTF. This sequence joins TRBV20-1 and TRBJ1-2; TRBD1 matches 9 bases. This CDR3 is 12 amino acids long. Germline CDR1 DFQATT, CDR2 SNEGSKA (reference sequence). V dropped 6 bases and J dropped 7; count of bases not matched to a gene: 6.

In its sample, this clonotype was seen many times. This chain uses TRBV6-1 with TRBJ1-2, with a possible D match to TRBD1 (5 bases). The length of the CDR3 is 16 residues. Germline assignment: CDR1 MNHNS and CDR2 SASEGT. The V and J ends lost 9 bases and 0 bases respectively, with 20 bases between them. The CDR3 DNA sequence: TGTGCCAGTTACCGAACGATCCCAGGGCCTAACTATGGCTACACCTTC. Its translation is CASYRTIPGPNYGYTF.

J is TRBJ2-2 and V is TRBV9; D not resolved. The CDR3 is 14 amino acids. V lost 0 bases and J 3 bases, leaving 6 bases between the germline ends. Germline lookup yields CDR1 SGDLS and CDR2 YYNGEE. This chain's CDR3 is CASSVVSYTGELFF. The CDR3 DNA sequence: TGTGCCAGCAGCGTAGTAAGTTACACCGGGGAGCTGTTTTTT.

This clonotype was observed at least ten times. This chain connects TRBV3-1 to TRBJ2-5, with 8 bases identical to TRBD1. CDR1 and CDR2 (germline): LGHDT, YNNKEL (reference sequence). V lost 5 bases to trimming and J lost 0 bases; unmatched junction nucleotides: 5. The CDR3 extends over 15 amino acids. In DNA form, the CDR3 reads TGTGCCAGCAGCGGGACAGGACGGTACCAAGAGACCCAGTACTTC. Its protein is CASSGTGRYQETQYF.